One and the same sample provided the 23 T cell receptor beta chains below, sequenced in a study of T cells in Graves' hyperthyroidism and ophthalmopathy. Amplification yielded TCR beta CDR3 regions, with RNA transcripts as the source. The HTBI set primed first-round TCR CDR3 RT-PCR. TCRdb passed the multiplex PCR reads through MiXCR, listing each CDR3 protein once. This sample yields a few hundred thousand distinct CDR3 sequences, of which around 15% are seen a single time; more than 3% belongs to the top ten. The specimen sequenced was blood. The receptors stem from a woman between 35 and 50 years old with Graves' ophthalmopathy.

A note on this clonotype: Because the CDR3's place on the DNA is in doubt, the DNA is left out and the CDR3 is given as listed by TCRdb. The chain combines TRBV12-3 or TRBV12-4 with TRBJ2-2; the D segment call TRBD1 is taken from the table without a DNA check. From its first to its last residue, the CDR3 has 14 amino acids. The CDR3 loop is CASTDSGRAWELFF.

This clonotype was seen at least ten times. The rearrangement uses TRBV6-1 and TRBJ1-1; D ambiguous. The CDR3 covers 15 residues. Trimming cost V 2 bases and J 2 bases, with 12 bases left between them. Germline CDR1 reads MNHNS; CDR2 reads SASEGT. The CDR3 DNA reads TGTGCCAGCAGTGAATACCCGACGCCAAACACTGAAGCTTTCTTT. Protein: CASSEYPTPNTEAFF.

At least ten counts were recorded for this clonotype. The rearrangement uses TRBV6-1 and TRBJ1-4; 9 bases match TRBD1. J gave up 5 bases and V 4 bases, and 2 bases lay outside the gene matches. Germline loops: CDR1 MNHNS, CDR2 SASEGT. This CDR3 contains 14 residues. The CDR3 DNA sequence: TGTGCCAGCAGTGTTGGGACAGGGAATGAAAAACTGTTTTTT. Translation gives CASSVGTGNEKLFF.

The sample holds many counts of this clonotype. This chain joins TRBV28 and TRBJ2-1, with a possible D match to TRBD2 (5 bases). The CDR3 consists of 16 residues. CDR1 and CDR2 from the germline V gene are MDHEN and SYDVKM. The germline V and J ends were trimmed by 4 bases and 5 bases, with 18 bases remaining between them. CDR3 region: CASSSLTGTADNEQFF. In DNA, the CDR3 is TGTGCCAGCAGTTCCCTGACGGGAACGGCCGACAATGAGCAGTTCTTC.

As concerns this clonotype: A single base separates this from a much larger clone, so it may be a read error. This sequence joins TRBV20-1 and TRBJ2-5, with 11 bases fitting TRBD2. V was pared by 6 bases and J by 4 bases, with 7 bases of the junction left unmatched. CDR3 length equals 14 residues. Germline V gene data show CDR1 as DFQATT and CDR2 as SNEGSKA (reference sequence). The CDR3 DNA is TGCAGTGCAGTAGCGGGGGGGCAGGGAGAGACCCAGTACTTC. Translated: CSAVAGGQGETQYF.

This clonotype was detected only a few times. The chain links TRBV6-4 to TRBJ1-6, with D possibly being TRBD1 (6 bases). The germline gives CDR1 MRHNA, CDR2 SNTAGT. The V end lost 5 bases, the J end lost 7 bases, and 15 bases lay between the germline ends. CDR3 length: 15 amino acids. The CDR3 loop is CASSPGAGDNSPLHF. The CDR3 DNA reads as TGTGCCAGCAGTCCGGGGGCAGGGGACAATTCACCCCTCCACTTT.

There are many counts of this clonotype. The rearrangement joins TRBV20-1 to TRBJ2-7, with TRBD2 matching over 10 bases. The germline V gene encodes CDR1 DFQATT and CDR2 SNEGSKA (reference sequence). V lost 2 bases and J lost 3; bases outside the gene matches: 4. This CDR3 region has 14 residues. The CDR3 spells CSARPGTSDYEQYF. The CDR3 bases are TGCAGTGCTAGACCTGGGACTAGCGACTACGAGCAGTACTTC.

This clonotype was picked up many times. The J gene is TRBJ2-7, the V gene TRBV5-1, with 12 bases fitting TRBD2. The CDR3 covers 16 residues. Germline trimming cut 0 bases from V and 7 bases from J; bases unmatched to any gene: 8. Germline CDR1 reads SGHRS; CDR2 reads YFSETQ. The CDR3 protein is CASSLAGGLAGEEQYF. CDR3 nucleotide sequence: TGCGCCAGCAGCTTGGCCGGGGGACTAGCGGGTGAGGAGCAGTACTTC.

This clonotype was counted a few times. This sequence joins TRBV3-1 and TRBJ1-6; D is unclear. Trimming removed 1 base at V and 3 bases at J, with 7 bases between. Per the germline V gene, CDR1 is LGHDT and CDR2 is YNNKEL (reference sequence). There are 15 residues in the CDR3. The DNA for the CDR3 is TGTGCCAGCAGCCAAGGTTACAGCTATAATTCACCCCTCCACTTT. Translating gives CASSQGYSYNSPLHF.

This clonotype was counted many times. The chain joins TRBV2 to TRBJ2-3; D gene ambiguous. Germline loops: CDR1 SNHLY, CDR2 FYNNEI. The CDR3 runs 15 residues. Trimming shortened V by 2 bases and J by 2 bases, and 11 bases separated the two germline ends. CDR3 sequence: CASSESRGVTDTQYF. For the CDR3, the DNA is TGTGCCAGCAGTGAAAGCCGAGGCGTCACAGATACGCAGTATTTT. Full variable domain (remainder filled in from reference TRBV2 and TRBJ2-3): EPEVTQTPSHQVTQMGQEVILRCVPISNHLYFYWYRQILGQKVEFLVSFYNNEISEKSEIFDDQFSVERPDGSNFTLKIRSTKLEDSAMYFCASSESRGVTDTQYFGPGTRLTVL.

This clonotype occurred many times. V gene TRBV6-1 combines with J gene TRBJ1-1; possibly TRBD1 for D (5 bases). The CDR3 covers 15 residues. V lost 5 bases, J lost 0 bases, and 13 bases lay in between. The germline gives CDR1 MNHNS, CDR2 SASEGT. The CDR3 DNA reads as TGTGCCAGCAGTTTCTCCGGGGGAGTGAACACTGAAGCTTTCTTT. Translating it yields CASSFSGGVNTEAFF.

This clonotype was found many times. The chain joins TRBV11-2 to TRBJ2-1; D is unclear. Germline V gives CDR1 SGHAT, CDR2 FQNNGV. The CDR3 runs to 17 residues. V lost 5 bases and J lost 1, with 18 bases in between. The CDR3: CASSPLPTIGSYNEQFF. In DNA form, the CDR3 reads TGTGCCAGCAGCCCCCTCCCGACAATAGGGTCCTACAATGAGCAGTTCTTC.

Comments on this clonotype: One end of the junction does not line up with germline, which may come from a read error. The CDR3 is CASSLSGTSGTGELSF. Written as DNA, the CDR3 is TGTGCCAGCAGTTTATCAGGGACTAGCGGCACCGGGGAGCTGTCTTTT. The chain joins TRBV27 to TRBJ2-2; the match to TRBD2 covers 11 bases. The CDR3 has 16 amino acids. In germline, CDR1 is MNHEY, CDR2 SMNVEV (reference sequence).

Details on this clonotype: A read error may produce the germline difference seen at one junction end. J is TRBJ2-3 and V is TRBV7-9, with 8 bases fitting TRBD1. Germline V lookup: CDR1 SEHNR, CDR2 FQNEAQ (reference sequence). CDR3 length equals 15 residues. CDR3 loop: CAGSLTGTGGYTQYF. The CDR3, as DNA: TGTGCCGGCAGCTTAACCGGGACAGGCGGATATACGCAGTATTTT.

This sequence joins TRBV19 and TRBJ2-5; D ambiguous. CDR1 and CDR2 (germline): LNHDA, SQIVND (reference sequence). The CDR3 sequence is 13 residues long. V was pared by 3 bases and J by 0 bases, with 5 bases between. CDR3 region: CASSMSDQETQYF. DNA for the CDR3: TGTGCCAGTAGTATGAGCGACCAAGAGACCCAGTACTTC.

This clonotype was counted at least ten times. The chain has TRBV2 and TRBJ1-1; the match to TRBD1 covers 7 bases. After removal of 5 bases from V and 1 base from J, the junction contained 7 bases not matched to a gene. CDR1 SNHLY and CDR2 FYNNEI come from the germline V gene. The CDR3 loop spans 15 amino acids. Here the CDR3 reads CASSYPGQPNTEAFF. CDR3 sequence (DNA): TGTGCCAGCAGTTATCCGGGACAGCCGAACACTGAAGCTTTCTTT.

This clonotype was seen at least ten times. This rearrangement joins TRBV11-2 to TRBJ1-3, with TRBD1 as a possible D gene (5 bases). Trimming stripped 0 bases from V and 3 bases from J, with 18 bases between. CDR1 is SGHAT, CDR2 FQNNGV, per germline. The CDR3 runs 18 residues. The CDR3 nucleotides are TGTGCCAGCAGCTTAGATGGGGCGGAGGAGCAAATTGGAAACACCATATATTTT. Amino acids: CASSLDGAEEQIGNTIYF.

There are many counts of this clonotype. J is TRBJ2-5 and V is TRBV2; 8 bases are a match to TRBD1. Germline assignment: CDR1 SNHLY and CDR2 FYNNEI. The CDR3 contains 15 residues. V was clipped by 2 bases and J by 4 bases; unmatched bases: 6. Here the CDR3 reads CASSELAGGRETQYF. The DNA of the CDR3 is TGTGCCAGCAGTGAACTGGCAGGGGGCAGAGAGACCCAGTACTTC.

The CDR3 is CASTEGFIQETQYF. Here the CDR3 DNA reads TGTGCCAGCACAGAGGGGTTTATTCAAGAGACCCAGTACTTC. The chain is built from TRBV2 and TRBJ2-5; D may match TRBD1 or TRBD2 (5 bases each). The CDR3 has 14 residues. Trimming stripped 7 bases from V and 2 bases from J, with 14 bases between. The germline V gene has CDR1 SNHLY and CDR2 FYNNEI.

This clonotype was recorded at least ten times. The rearrangement joins TRBV2 to TRBJ2-7; TRBD1 matches 10 bases. V lost 7 bases to trimming and J lost 6 bases; unmatched junction nucleotides: 15. Germline V gene lookup returns CDR1 SNHLY and CDR2 FYNNEI. This CDR3 spans 16 amino acids. CDR3 region: CASIGGRDRGHREQYF. The DNA of the CDR3 is TGTGCCAGCATTGGGGGCCGAGACAGGGGGCATCGCGAGCAGTACTTC.

The rearrangement uses TRBV5-6 and TRBJ1-1; D uncertain. The CDR3 covers 16 residues. Trimming cost V 0 bases and J 4 bases, with 16 bases left between them. Germline lookup yields CDR1 SGHDT and CDR2 YYEEEE. CDR3 residues: CASSLVGVIGGTEAFF. The CDR3 DNA reads TGTGCCAGCAGCTTGGTGGGTGTGATTGGCGGCACTGAAGCTTTCTTT.

A few counts support this clonotype. The chain joins TRBV2 to TRBJ1-2; 7 bases line up with TRBD1. From germline, CDR1 is SNHLY and CDR2 FYNNEI. The ends lost 6 bases at V and 10 bases at J; junction bases unmatched: 11. This CDR3 has 13 residues. CDR3 in amino acids: CASRGDRVDDYTF. The CDR3 DNA reads TGTGCCAGCAGGGGAGACAGGGTTGATGACTACACCTTC.

The table lists this clonotype with a few counts. CDR3 bases: TGTGCCAGCAGCATTTCCGAGAACACTGAAGCTTTCTTT. Protein: CASSISENTEAFF. The V call is TRBV7-9, the J call TRBJ1-1; unclear D gene. This CDR3 has 13 residues. The V gene lost 5 bases and the J gene lost 1 base, with 8 bases spanning the gap. Germline V gene data show CDR1 as SEHNR and CDR2 as FQNEAQ (reference sequence).